The sample holds one count of the clone carrying this T cell receptor beta chain. Patients with Susac syndrome showed fulfilment of recently defined diagnostic criteria for definite or probable disease. Reverse transcription used roughly 0.45 to 1 ug RNA and random hexamers. By means of immunoSEQ multiplex PCR, TCR beta CDR3 spanning 54 Vbeta and 13 Jbeta underwent amplification. TCRdb re-called the immunoSEQ multiplex PCR reads with MiXCR, one entry per CDR3 protein. The sample includes nearly 110,000 distinct CDR3 sequences, roughly 95% seen only once; the top ten take over 0.35%. The entry originates in a study of CD8 T cells in Susac syndrome. Trimming cost V 3 bases and J 7 bases, with 12 bases left between them. Germline V lookup: CDR1 LGHNA, CDR2 YSLEER. The CDR3 covers 13 residues.

This receptor was identified in a human donor with Susac syndrome. The chain employs TRBV4-3 and TRBJ1-2; D not resolved. The sequenced sample was CD8+ T cells from PBMCs. CDR3 in DNA: TGCGCCAGCAGCCATAAAGCAGTAGGTGGCTACACCTTC. Translating gives CASSHKAVGGYTF.